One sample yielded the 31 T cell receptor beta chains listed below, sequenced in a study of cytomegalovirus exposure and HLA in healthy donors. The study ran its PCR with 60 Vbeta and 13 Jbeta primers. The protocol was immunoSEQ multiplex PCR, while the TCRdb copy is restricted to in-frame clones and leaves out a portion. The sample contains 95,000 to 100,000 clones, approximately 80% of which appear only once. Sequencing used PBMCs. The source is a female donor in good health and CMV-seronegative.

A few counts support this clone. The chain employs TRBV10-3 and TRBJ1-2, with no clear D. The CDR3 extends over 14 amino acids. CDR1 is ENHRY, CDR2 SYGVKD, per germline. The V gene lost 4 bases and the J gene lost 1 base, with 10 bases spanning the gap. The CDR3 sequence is CAISASGVNYGYTF. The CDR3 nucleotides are TGTGCCATCAGTGCGTCGGGAGTTAACTATGGCTACACCTTC.

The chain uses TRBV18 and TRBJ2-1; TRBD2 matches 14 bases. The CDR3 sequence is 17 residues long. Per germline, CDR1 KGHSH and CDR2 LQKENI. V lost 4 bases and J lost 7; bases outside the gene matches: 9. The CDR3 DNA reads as TGTGCCAGCTCACTTTACACGGGACTAGCGGGAGAGAATGAGCAGTTCTTC. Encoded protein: CASSLYTGLAGENEQFF.

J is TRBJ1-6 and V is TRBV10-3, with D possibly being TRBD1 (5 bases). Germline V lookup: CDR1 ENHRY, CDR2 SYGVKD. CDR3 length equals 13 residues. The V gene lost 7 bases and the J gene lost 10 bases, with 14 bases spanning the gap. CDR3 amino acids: CAITGGRESPLHF. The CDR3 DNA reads TGTGCCATCACCGGGGGAAGAGAATCACCCCTCCACTTT.

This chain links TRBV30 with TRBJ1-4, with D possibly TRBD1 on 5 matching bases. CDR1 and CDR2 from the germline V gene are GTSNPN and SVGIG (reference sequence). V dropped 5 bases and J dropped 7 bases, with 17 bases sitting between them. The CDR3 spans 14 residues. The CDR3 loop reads CAWGVSTRGEKLFF. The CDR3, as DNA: TGTGCCTGGGGGGTCTCCACAAGGGGTGAAAAACTGTTTTTT.

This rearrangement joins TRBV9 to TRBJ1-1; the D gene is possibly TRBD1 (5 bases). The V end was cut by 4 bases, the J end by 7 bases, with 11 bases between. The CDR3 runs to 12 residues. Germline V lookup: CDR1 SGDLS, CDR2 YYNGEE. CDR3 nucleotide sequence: TGTGCCAGCAGCCCCGAAGGGGTTGAAGCTTTCTTT. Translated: CASSPEGVEAFF.

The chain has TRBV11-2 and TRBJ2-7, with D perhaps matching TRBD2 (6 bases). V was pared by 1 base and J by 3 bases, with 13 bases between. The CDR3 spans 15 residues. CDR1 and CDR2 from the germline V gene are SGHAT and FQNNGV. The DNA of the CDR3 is TGTGCCAGCAGCTTAGGTCCGACTAGTTACTACGAGCAGTACTTC. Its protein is CASSLGPTSYYEQYF.

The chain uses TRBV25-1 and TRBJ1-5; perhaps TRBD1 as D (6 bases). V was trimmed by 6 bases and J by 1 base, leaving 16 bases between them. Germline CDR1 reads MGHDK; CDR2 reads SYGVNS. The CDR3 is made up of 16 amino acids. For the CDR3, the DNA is TGTGCCAGCAGGGGGCGGAGAGGGGGAAGCAATCAGCCCCAGCATTTT. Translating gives CASRGRRGGSNQPQHF.

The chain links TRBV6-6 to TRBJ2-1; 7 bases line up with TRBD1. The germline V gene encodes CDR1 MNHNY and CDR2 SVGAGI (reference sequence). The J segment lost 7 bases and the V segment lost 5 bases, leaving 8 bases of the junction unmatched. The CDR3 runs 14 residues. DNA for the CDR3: TGTGCCAGCAGTGATCGGACAGGTCCTAATGAGCAGTTCTTC. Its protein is CASSDRTGPNEQFF.

This CDR3 reads CAWMAGGSDEKLFF. For the CDR3, the DNA is TGTGCCTGGATGGCGGGGGGCTCGGATGAAAAACTGTTTTTT. The chain carries TRBV30 and TRBJ1-4; possible D gene TRBD1, 6 bases. The CDR3 runs 14 residues. V shed 4 bases and J shed 6 bases, with 15 bases lying between them. CDR1 and CDR2 (germline): GTSNPN, SVGIG (reference sequence).

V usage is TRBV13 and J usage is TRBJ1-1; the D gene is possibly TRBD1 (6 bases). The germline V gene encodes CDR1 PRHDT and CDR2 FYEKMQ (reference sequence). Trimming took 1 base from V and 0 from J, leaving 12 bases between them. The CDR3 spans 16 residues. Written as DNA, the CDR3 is TGTGCCAGCAGCTTAGCCGGAGGACAGATGAACACTGAAGCTTTCTTT. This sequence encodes CASSLAGGQMNTEAFF.

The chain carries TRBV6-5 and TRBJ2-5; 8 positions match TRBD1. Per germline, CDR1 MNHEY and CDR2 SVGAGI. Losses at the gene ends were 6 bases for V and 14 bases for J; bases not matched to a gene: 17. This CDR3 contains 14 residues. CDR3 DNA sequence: TGTGCCAGCAGGCGACAGGGGAGCGTGATGATGTCTTACTTC. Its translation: CASRRQGSVMMSYF.

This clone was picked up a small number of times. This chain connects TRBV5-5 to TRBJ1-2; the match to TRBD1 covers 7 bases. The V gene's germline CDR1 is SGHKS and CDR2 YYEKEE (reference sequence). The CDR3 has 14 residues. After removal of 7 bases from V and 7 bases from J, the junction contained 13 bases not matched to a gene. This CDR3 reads CASGDRVFGFGYTF. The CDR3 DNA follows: TGTGCCAGCGGAGACAGGGTATTTGGATTTGGCTACACCTTC. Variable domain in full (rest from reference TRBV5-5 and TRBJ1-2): DAGVTQSPTHLIKTRGQQVTLRCSPISGHKSVSWYQQVLGQGPQFIFQYYEKEERGRGNFPDRFSARQFPNYSSELNVNALLLGDSALYLCASGDRVFGFGYTFGSGTRLTVV.

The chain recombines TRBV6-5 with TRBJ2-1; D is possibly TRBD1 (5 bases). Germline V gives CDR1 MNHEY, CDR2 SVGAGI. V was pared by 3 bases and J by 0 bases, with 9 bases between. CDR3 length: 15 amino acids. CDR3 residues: CASSYEGASYNEQFF. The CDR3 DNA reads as TGTGCCAGCAGTTATGAAGGGGCCTCCTACAATGAGCAGTTCTTC.

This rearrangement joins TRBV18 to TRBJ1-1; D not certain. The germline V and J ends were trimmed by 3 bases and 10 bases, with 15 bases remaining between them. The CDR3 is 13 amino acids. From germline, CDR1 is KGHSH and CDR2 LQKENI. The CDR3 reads CASSPEPRRGAFF. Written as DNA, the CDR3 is TGTGCCAGCTCACCGGAGCCCCGACGGGGAGCTTTCTTT.

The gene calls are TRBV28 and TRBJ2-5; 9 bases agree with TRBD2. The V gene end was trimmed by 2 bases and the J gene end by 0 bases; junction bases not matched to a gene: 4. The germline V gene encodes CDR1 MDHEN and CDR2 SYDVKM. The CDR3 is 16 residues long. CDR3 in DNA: TGTGCCAGCAGTTTAGGAGCGGGGGGCCACCAAGAGACCCAGTACTTC. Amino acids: CASSLGAGGHQETQYF.

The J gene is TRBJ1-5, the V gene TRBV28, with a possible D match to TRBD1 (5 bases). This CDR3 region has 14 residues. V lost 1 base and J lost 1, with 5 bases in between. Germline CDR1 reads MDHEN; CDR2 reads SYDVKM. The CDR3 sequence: CASSLSGSNQPQHF. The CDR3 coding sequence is TGTGCCAGCAGTTTATCAGGGAGCAATCAGCCCCAGCATTTT.

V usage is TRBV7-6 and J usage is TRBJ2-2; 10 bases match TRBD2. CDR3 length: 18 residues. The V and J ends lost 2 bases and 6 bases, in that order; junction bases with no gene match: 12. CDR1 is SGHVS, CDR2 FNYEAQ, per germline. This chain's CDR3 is CASSLTNPPAGGSGELFF. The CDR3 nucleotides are TGTGCCAGCAGCTTAACTAATCCCCCAGCGGGAGGGTCCGGGGAGCTGTTTTTT.

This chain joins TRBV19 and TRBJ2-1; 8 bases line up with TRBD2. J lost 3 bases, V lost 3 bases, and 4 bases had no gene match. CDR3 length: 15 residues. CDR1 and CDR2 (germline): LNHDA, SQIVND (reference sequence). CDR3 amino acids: CASSMSGGYYNEQFF. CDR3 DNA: TGTGCCAGTAGTATGTCGGGGGGGTACTACAATGAGCAGTTCTTC.

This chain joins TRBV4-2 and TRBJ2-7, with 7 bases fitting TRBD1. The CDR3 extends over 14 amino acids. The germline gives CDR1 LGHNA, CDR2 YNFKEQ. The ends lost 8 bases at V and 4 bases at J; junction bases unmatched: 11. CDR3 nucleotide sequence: TGTGCCAGCGGTTCTCCGGGACAGATATACGAGCAGTACTTC. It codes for CASGSPGQIYEQYF.

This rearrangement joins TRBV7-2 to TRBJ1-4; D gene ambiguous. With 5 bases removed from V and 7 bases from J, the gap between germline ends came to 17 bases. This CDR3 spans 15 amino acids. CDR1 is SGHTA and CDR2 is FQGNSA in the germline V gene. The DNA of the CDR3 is TGTGCCAGCAGCATCCGGGCCCTGAGGGCTGAAAAACTGTTTTTT. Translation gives CASSIRALRAEKLFF.

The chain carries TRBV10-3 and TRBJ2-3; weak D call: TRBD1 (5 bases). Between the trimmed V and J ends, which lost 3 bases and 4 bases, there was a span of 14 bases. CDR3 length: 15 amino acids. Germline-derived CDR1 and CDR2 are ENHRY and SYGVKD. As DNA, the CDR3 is TGTGCCATCAGTGATCAGGGATTTCTCGCAGATACGCAGTATTTT. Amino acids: CAISDQGFLADTQYF.

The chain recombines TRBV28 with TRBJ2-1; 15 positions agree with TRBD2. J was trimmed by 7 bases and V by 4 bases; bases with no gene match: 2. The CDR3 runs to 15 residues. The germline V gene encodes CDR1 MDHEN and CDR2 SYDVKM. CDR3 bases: TGTGCCAGCAGTTCCGGGACTAGCGGGAGGAATGAGCAGTTCTTC. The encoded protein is CASSSGTSGRNEQFF. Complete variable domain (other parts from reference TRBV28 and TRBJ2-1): DVKVTQSSRYLVKRTGEKVFLECVQDMDHENMFWYRQDPGLGLRLIYFSYDVKMKEKGDIPEGYSVSREKKERFSLILESASTNQTSMYLCASSSGTSGRNEQFFGPGTRLTVL.

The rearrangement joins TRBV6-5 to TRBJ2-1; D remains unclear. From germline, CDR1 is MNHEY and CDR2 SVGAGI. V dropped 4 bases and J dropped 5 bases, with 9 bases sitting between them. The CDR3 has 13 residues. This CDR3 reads CASSFEVNNEQFF. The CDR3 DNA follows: TGTGCCAGCAGTTTCGAGGTAAACAATGAGCAGTTCTTC.

The CDR3 nucleotides read TGTGCCAGCAGCGAACACCTCAACCCTCCCCAGGACATTCAGTACTTC. It encodes CASSEHLNPPQDIQYF. The chain uses TRBV6-1 and TRBJ2-4; unclear D gene. CDR3 length: 16 amino acids. V was shortened by 6 bases and J by 8 bases, with 23 bases between the two germline ends. Germline CDR1 is MNHNS and CDR2 is SASEGT.

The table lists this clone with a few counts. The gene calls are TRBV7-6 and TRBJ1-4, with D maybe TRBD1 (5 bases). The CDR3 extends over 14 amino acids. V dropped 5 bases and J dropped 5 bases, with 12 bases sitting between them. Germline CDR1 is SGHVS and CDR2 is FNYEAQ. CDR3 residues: CASSALAGNEKLFF. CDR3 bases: TGTGCCAGCAGCGCCCTGGCAGGGAATGAAAAACTGTTTTTT.

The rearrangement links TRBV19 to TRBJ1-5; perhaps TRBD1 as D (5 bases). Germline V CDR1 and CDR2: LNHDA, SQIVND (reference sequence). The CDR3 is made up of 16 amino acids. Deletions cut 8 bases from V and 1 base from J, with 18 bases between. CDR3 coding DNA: TGTGCCAGTGCCACCTCCTCAGGGCTGAGCAATCAGCCCCAGCATTTT. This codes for CASATSSGLSNQPQHF.

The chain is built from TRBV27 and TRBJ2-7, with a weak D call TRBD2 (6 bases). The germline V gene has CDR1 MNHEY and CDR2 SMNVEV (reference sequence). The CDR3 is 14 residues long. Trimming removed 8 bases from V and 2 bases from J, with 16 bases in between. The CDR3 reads CASAWRGPPYEQYF. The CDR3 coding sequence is TGTGCCAGCGCCTGGCGGGGCCCCCCCTACGAGCAGTACTTC.

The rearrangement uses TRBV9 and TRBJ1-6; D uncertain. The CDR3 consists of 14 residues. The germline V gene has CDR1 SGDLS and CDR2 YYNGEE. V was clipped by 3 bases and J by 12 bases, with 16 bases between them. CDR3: CASSAGLPELPLHF. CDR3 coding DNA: TGTGCCAGCAGCGCAGGACTGCCCGAGTTACCCCTCCACTTT.

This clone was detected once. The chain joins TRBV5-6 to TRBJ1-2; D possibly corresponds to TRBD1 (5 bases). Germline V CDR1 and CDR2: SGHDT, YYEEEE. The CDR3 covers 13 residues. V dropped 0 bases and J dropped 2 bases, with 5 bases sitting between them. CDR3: CASSLEGNYGYTF. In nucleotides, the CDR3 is TGTGCCAGCAGCTTGGAGGGGAACTATGGCTACACCTTC.

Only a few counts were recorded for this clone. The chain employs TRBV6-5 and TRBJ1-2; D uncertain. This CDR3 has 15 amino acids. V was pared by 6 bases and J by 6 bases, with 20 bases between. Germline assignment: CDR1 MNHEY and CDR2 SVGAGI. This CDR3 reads CASSPQTVSIHGYTF. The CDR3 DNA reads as TGTGCCAGCAGCCCTCAAACAGTATCGATCCATGGCTACACCTTC.

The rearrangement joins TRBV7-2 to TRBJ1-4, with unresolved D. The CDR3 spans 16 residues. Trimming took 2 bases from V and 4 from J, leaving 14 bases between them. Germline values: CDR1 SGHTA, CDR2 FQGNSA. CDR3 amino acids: CASSLRGSAINEKLFF. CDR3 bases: TGTGCCAGCAGCTTACGAGGTTCCGCCATTAATGAAAAACTGTTTTTT.